These 29 T cell receptor beta chains were sequenced from one sample in a study of blood T cell repertoires in COVID-19. TCRdb keeps only in-frame clones here, not all; method: immunoSEQ multiplex PCR. Of approximately 210,000 clones listed, 80% to 90% are singletons. Input material: peripheral blood. These receptors all stem from a woman in her 50s with acute or convalescent COVID-19.

The chain couples TRBV20-1 to TRBJ2-3, with D maybe TRBD1 (5 bases). Trimming shortened V by 3 bases and J by 2 bases, and 9 bases separated the two germline ends. CDR1 is DFQATT, CDR2 SNEGSKA, per germline (reference sequence). CDR3 length: 13 residues. CDR3 amino acids: CSASKDTTDTQYF. CDR3 nucleotides: TGCAGTGCTAGTAAGGACACCACAGATACGCAGTATTTT.

The chain couples TRBV24-1 to TRBJ2-3; D remains unclear. The CDR3 covers 15 residues. Germline CDR1 and CDR2: KGHDR and SFDVKD. V shed 2 bases and J shed 1 base, with 9 bases lying between them. CDR3 sequence reads: CATSDSPPGTDTQYF. CDR3 bases: TGTGCCACCAGTGATTCCCCCCCGGGCACAGATACGCAGTATTTT.

The V call is TRBV10-1, the J call TRBJ1-1; the D is unclear. The CDR3 extends over 14 amino acids. V was trimmed by 6 bases and J by 4 bases, leaving 15 bases between them. Germline assignment: CDR1 WNHNN and CDR2 SYGVQD (reference sequence). CDR3 coding DNA: TGCGCCAGCAGCCACGAGGTTAGAGGCACTGAAGCTTTCTTT. Translating it yields CASSHEVRGTEAFF.

The genes are TRBV14 and TRBJ2-3; D perhaps matches TRBD2 (6 bases). The V end was cut by 5 bases, the J end by 2 bases, with 20 bases between. The CDR3 has 17 residues. CDR1 is SGHDN, CDR2 FVKESK, per germline. This chain's CDR3 is CASSKREDYAFTDTQYF. CDR3 DNA: TGTGCCAGCAGCAAAAGGGAGGACTACGCTTTCACAGATACGCAGTATTTT. The whole variable domain, remainder taken from reference TRBV14 and TRBJ2-3, is EAGVTQFPSHSVIEKGQTVTLRCDPISGHDNLYWYRRVMGKEIKFLLHFVKESKQDESGMPNNRFLAERTGGTYSTLKVQPAELEDSGVYFCASSKREDYAFTDTQYFGPGTRLTVL.

The genes are TRBV18 and TRBJ2-7; TRBD1 might be the D (5 bases). This CDR3 has 16 residues. Germline CDR1 and CDR2: KGHSH and LQKENI. V shed 0 bases and J shed 2 bases, with 14 bases lying between them. The DNA for the CDR3 is TGTGCCAGCTCACCACCCATGGGGCCAGTCACCTACGAGCAGTACTTC. It is translated as CASSPPMGPVTYEQYF.

This rearrangement joins TRBV3-1 (or the pseudogene TRBV3-2) to TRBJ2-4, with 11 nucleotides matching TRBD1. Germline assignment: CDR1 LGHDT and CDR2 YNNKEL (reference sequence). The CDR3 runs 16 residues. The V gene end was trimmed by 3 bases and the J gene end by 2 bases; junction bases not matched to a gene: 3. As DNA, the CDR3 is TGTGCCAGCAGCCACTGGGACAGGGGGACCAAAAACATTCAGTACTTC. Translation gives CASSHWDRGTKNIQYF.

The J gene is TRBJ2-1, the V gene TRBV28; no reliable D call. Germline values: CDR1 MDHEN, CDR2 SYDVKM. The CDR3 has 16 residues. Trimming shortened V by 1 base and J by 9 bases, and 19 bases separated the two germline ends. The CDR3 sequence is CASSLSIGSRSGEQFF. CDR3 DNA: TGTGCCAGCAGTTTATCGATTGGCTCGCGGAGTGGTGAGCAGTTCTTC.

This chain connects TRBV27 to TRBJ2-1; TRBD2 might be the D (6 bases). This CDR3 comprises 13 residues. Germline CDR1 reads MNHEY; CDR2 reads SMNVEV (reference sequence). The V end lost 5 bases, the J end lost 10 bases, and 15 bases lay between the germline ends. The CDR3 protein is CASSPTPGREQFF. As DNA, the CDR3 is TGTGCCAGCAGTCCTACACCCGGGAGAGAGCAGTTCTTC.

This clone was detected only once. The chain joins TRBV3-1 (or the pseudogene TRBV3-2) to TRBJ2-5, with D perhaps matching TRBD2 (6 bases). The germline V gene has CDR1 LGHDT and CDR2 YNNKEL (reference sequence). The V gene lost 2 bases and the J gene lost 5 bases, with 21 bases spanning the gap. The CDR3 extends over 17 amino acids. CDR3 loop: CASSQLSGRLEPETQYF. CDR3 sequence (DNA): TGTGCCAGCAGCCAACTATCAGGCCGACTAGAACCCGAGACCCAGTACTTC.

This chain's CDR3 is CASSRTRVEQYF. CDR3 in DNA: TGTGCCAGCAGTCGGACTAGGGTCGAGCAGTACTTC. The chain links TRBV2 to TRBJ2-7, with TRBD2 identical over 7 bases. Germline V gene sequence: CDR1 SNHLY, CDR2 FYNNEI. This CDR3 has 12 residues. V lost 5 bases and J lost 6; bases outside the gene matches: 4.

As concerns this clone: The junction departs from germline at one end; a sequencing error may be responsible. CDR3 coding DNA: TGTACCAGCAGCTTAAGGGGACAGGGGGTTTTCAATGAGCAGTTCTTC. Amino acids: CTSSLRGQGVFNEQFF. The gene calls are TRBV11-3 and TRBJ2-1, with 11 bases matching TRBD1. This CDR3 spans 16 amino acids. CDR1 is SGHNT and CDR2 is YENEEA in the germline V gene.

V usage is TRBV5-1 and J usage is TRBJ2-3; TRBD1 agrees at 9 bases. The CDR3 is 15 amino acids. From germline, CDR1 is SGHRS and CDR2 YFSETQ. Trimming at V came to 3 bases and at J to 5 bases, leaving 7 bases not matched to a gene. CDR3 nucleotide sequence: TGCGCCAGCAGCTGGGGGACAGGGCGGGGAGATACGCAGTATTTT. Protein product: CASSWGTGRGDTQYF.

This clone was counted between two and nine times. V is TRBV9 and J is TRBJ1-3; D gene unclear. The germline V gene has CDR1 SGDLS and CDR2 YYNGEE. CDR3 length: 15 amino acids. V was shortened by 3 bases and J by 0 bases, with 10 bases between the two germline ends. The CDR3 DNA sequence: TGTGCCAGCAGCGCCCGATGGAGCTCTGGAAACACCATATATTTT. Its translation: CASSARWSSGNTIYF.

V and J are TRBV6-4 and TRBJ2-7; TRBD1 matches at 8 bases. Unmatched junction bases numbered 9, after V lost 7 bases and J lost 4 bases. The germline CDR1 and CDR2 sequences are MRHNA and SNTAGT. The CDR3 runs to 14 residues. This chain's CDR3 is CASIRGQGGYEQYF. In nucleotides, the CDR3 is TGTGCCAGCATTCGAGGACAGGGAGGATACGAGCAGTACTTC.

This clone has a single count. The chain has TRBV6-5 and TRBJ1-4; possible D gene TRBD1, 6 bases. The V gene's germline CDR1 is MNHEY and CDR2 SVGAGI. This CDR3 spans 14 amino acids. Trimming left V 7 bases short and J 7 bases short, with 16 bases between. In nucleotides, the CDR3 is TGTGCCAGCATTTATCAGGGGATGGGTGAAAAACTGTTTTTT. As protein: CASIYQGMGEKLFF.

The V call is TRBV3-1 (or the pseudogene TRBV3-2), the J call TRBJ2-5; 10 bases are shared with TRBD2. The CDR3 length is 15 residues. Germline assignment: CDR1 LGHDT and CDR2 YNNKEL (reference sequence). V gave up 6 bases and J gave up 4 bases; unmatched junction bases: 8. CDR3 bases: TGTGCCAGCAGTGTTCTAGCGGGAGTGTTAGAGACCCAGTACTTC. Amino acid sequence: CASSVLAGVLETQYF.

This clone turned up a few times. The CDR3 DNA sequence: TGTGCCAGCAGCTTGACGAAGAGCGGGAGGACGGAAGAGCAGTACTTC. Translated, it gives CASSLTKSGRTEEQYF. This chain connects TRBV5-6 to TRBJ2-7, with TRBD2 identical over 9 bases. Losses at the gene ends were 1 base for V and 7 bases for J; bases not matched to a gene: 12. Germline-derived CDR1 and CDR2 are SGHDT and YYEEEE. The CDR3 has 16 residues.

The J gene is TRBJ1-6, the V gene TRBV3-1 (or the pseudogene TRBV3-2), with D unclear. V lost 0 bases and J 9 bases, leaving 9 bases between the germline ends. The germline gives CDR1 LGHDT, CDR2 YNNKEL (reference sequence). This CDR3 is built from 14 residues. The DNA for the CDR3 is TGTGCCAGCAGCCAAGAGGGGAGAGTTTCACCCCTCCACTTT. Translated: CASSQEGRVSPLHF.

The J gene is TRBJ1-4, the V gene TRBV30; no clear D. The CDR3 length is 12 residues. With 4 bases removed from V and 7 bases from J, the gap between germline ends came to 10 bases. Germline V CDR1 and CDR2: GTSNPN, SVGIG (reference sequence). The CDR3 spells CAWKPRGEKLFF. DNA of the CDR3: TGTGCCTGGAAACCACGGGGTGAAAAACTGTTTTTT.

The J gene is TRBJ2-7, the V gene TRBV2, with 7 bases matching TRBD1. Losses at the gene ends were 6 bases for V and 3 bases for J; bases not matched to a gene: 11. Germline V gene data show CDR1 as SNHLY and CDR2 as FYNNEI. The CDR3 is made up of 15 amino acids. CDR3 residues: CASSPTGSYHYEQYF. CDR3 coding DNA: TGTGCCAGCAGCCCGACAGGGTCTTATCACTACGAGCAGTACTTC.

The V and J genes are TRBV27 and TRBJ2-7; perhaps TRBD2 as D (6 bases). The CDR3 contains 14 residues. In germline, CDR1 is MNHEY, CDR2 SMNVEV (reference sequence). V was clipped by 3 bases and J by 0 bases, with 9 bases between them. CDR3 coding DNA: TGTGCCAGCAGTTTCGCGACTAGCTCCTACGAGCAGTACTTC. Encoded protein: CASSFATSSYEQYF.

A single count supports this clone. The chain employs TRBV11-3 and TRBJ1-3; maybe TRBD1 (5 bases). The CDR3 is 17 amino acids. Trimming left V 5 bases short and J 0 bases short, with 17 bases between. CDR1 and CDR2 (germline): SGHNT, YENEEA. The CDR3 region has the DNA TGTGCCAGCAGCCTCTCAGGGAGGTCGAACTCTGGAAACACCATATATTTT. Its translation is CASSLSGRSNSGNTIYF.

V and J are TRBV27 and TRBJ2-6; D not certain. Germline CDR1 is MNHEY and CDR2 is SMNVEV (reference sequence). V gave up 2 bases and J gave up 1 base, with 9 bases separating them. There are 16 residues in the CDR3. Written as DNA, the CDR3 is TGTGCCAGCAGTTTAACGTATAGTTCTGGGGCCAACGTCCTGACTTTC. Residues: CASSLTYSSGANVLTF.

The rearrangement links TRBV6-1 to TRBJ1-2; TRBD1 is a possible D gene (5 bases). Germline lookup yields CDR1 MNHNS and CDR2 SASEGT. V lost 3 bases and J 2 bases, leaving 10 bases between the germline ends. The CDR3 loop spans 14 amino acids. The CDR3 coding sequence is TGTGCCAGCAGTGACAGGGTTGCCAACTATGGCTACACCTTC. Translated, it gives CASSDRVANYGYTF.

The rearrangement links TRBV14 to TRBJ1-2; D perhaps matches TRBD1 (5 bases). The CDR3 covers 14 residues. V gave up 4 bases and J gave up 5 bases, with 14 bases separating them. Per the germline V gene, CDR1 is SGHDN and CDR2 is FVKESK. DNA for the CDR3: TGTGCCAGCAGCCCCGGGGGACCGCGGTATGGCTACACCTTC. It specifies CASSPGGPRYGYTF.

The chain couples TRBV2 to TRBJ2-7; TRBD1 aligns across 8 bases. In germline, CDR1 is SNHLY, CDR2 FYNNEI. There are 13 residues in the CDR3. Germline trimming cut 7 bases from V and 5 bases from J; bases unmatched to any gene: 7. In nucleotides, the CDR3 is TGTGCCAGCAAGGCCAGGGGGCTGAACGAGCAGTACTTC. Translating it yields CASKARGLNEQYF.

The chain combines TRBV4-1 with TRBJ1-6; no clear D. From germline, CDR1 is MGHRA and CDR2 YSYEKL. V shed 4 bases and J shed 10 bases, with 11 bases lying between them. The CDR3 spans 13 residues. The CDR3 reads CASSRDMNSPLHF. CDR3 DNA: TGCGCCAGCAGCCGCGACATGAACTCACCCCTCCACTTT.

The chain has TRBV6-5 and TRBJ1-1, with 11 positions matching TRBD1. The J segment lost 11 bases and the V segment lost 1 base, leaving 12 bases of the junction unmatched. From germline, CDR1 is MNHEY and CDR2 SVGAGI. The CDR3 spans 16 residues. CDR3: CASSYYRDRGSKEAFF. As DNA, the CDR3 is TGTGCCAGCAGTTACTACCGGGACAGGGGGTCAAAAGAGGCTTTCTTT.

V and J are TRBV29-1 and TRBJ1-1; TRBD1 agrees at 10 bases. V gave up 6 bases and J gave up 6 bases; unmatched junction bases: 4. CDR1 is SQVTM and CDR2 is ANQGSEA in the germline V gene. The CDR3 consists of 12 residues. This chain's CDR3 is CSVRQGASEAFF. CDR3 DNA: TGCAGCGTCCGACAGGGGGCGTCTGAAGCTTTCTTT.